The rows below give T cell receptor beta chains drawn from one sample of a study of T-cell memory formation after mild COVID-19. TCRdb called the 5' RACE reads again in MiXCR, with one record for every CDR3 protein. The table lists about 100,000 distinct CDR3 sequences, around 10% of them singletons. Sequenced input: PBMCs or a T cell subset sorted from them (not recorded which). Every receptor here comes from a man aged 18 to 29 who had mild COVID-19 (a few samples of this study predate the infection). Cell type and time point are not known. Each CDR3 is given with its conserved first and last residue. The D gene is left open where the match is weak. Not all rows give a size; the values are once, few, many and, for expanded clones, a class.

d_call,j_call,clone_size,v_call,cdr3_aa,cdr3_nt
TRBD1,TRBJ1-5,few,TRBV6-5,CASSLTRATGDQPQHF,TGTGCCAGCAGTCTTACGCGTGCGACAGGGGACCAGCCCCAGCATTTT
.,TRBJ2-7,.,TRBV3-1,CASSPRQAYEQYF,TGTGCCAGCAGCCCCCGACAGGCCTACGAGCAGTACTTC
.,TRBJ2-1,few,TRBV9,CASSVLGGAYNEQFF,TGTGCCAGCAGCGTACTAGGGGGGGCCTACAATGAGCAGTTCTTC
.,TRBJ1-2,few,TRBV7-3,CASSPDGGQIYGYTF,TGTGCCAGCAGCCCCGACGGGGGGCAGATCTATGGCTACACCTTC
.,TRBJ2-3,few,TRBV9,CASSVVSVSTDTQYF,TGTGCCAGCAGCGTAGTAAGCGTCAGCACAGATACGCAGTATTTT
TRBD1,TRBJ2-7,.,TRBV19,CASREGQNLAYEQYF,TGTGCCAGTAGAGAGGGACAGAACCTAGCCTACGAGCAGTACTTC
.,TRBJ2-7,.,TRBV12-5,CASGGDRVSYEQYF,TGTGCTAGTGGTGGTGACCGAGTCTCCTACGAGCAGTACTTC
TRBD2,TRBJ2-1,few,TRBV27,CASSSLTSGGANEQFF,TGTGCCAGCAGTTCCTTGACTAGCGGGGGGGCAAATGAGCAGTTCTTC
.,TRBJ2-2,few,TRBV29-1,CSVDPPGTGELFF,TGCAGCGTTGACCCCCCGGGCACCGGGGAGCTGTTTTTT
.,TRBJ2-7,many,TRBV4-3,CASSQDRGLRYEQYF,TGCGCCAGCAGCCAAGATAGGGGACTCCGCTACGAGCAGTACTTC
.,TRBJ1-3,few,TRBV20-1,CSARDLTGSGNTIYF,TGCAGTGCTAGAGATTTGACGGGCTCTGGAAACACCATATATTTT
TRBD2,TRBJ2-2,many,TRBV5-1,CASSLAENTGELFF,TGCGCCAGCAGTCTAGCGGAGAACACCGGGGAGCTGTTTTTT
.,TRBJ2-2,few,TRBV7-2,CASTHHREGSGELFF,TGTGCCAGCACACATCACAGGGAGGGGTCCGGGGAGCTGTTTTTT
.,TRBJ2-1,few,TRBV5-1,CASSLASSFCPGQFF,TGCGCCAGCAGCTTGGCCTCGAGCTTCTGCCCCGGGCAGTTCTTC
.,TRBJ1-1,.,TRBV27,CASSLTGSTEAFF,TGTGCCAGCAGTTTAACAGGGAGCACTGAAGCTTTCTTT
.,TRBJ1-1,.,TRBV7-9,CASSQASRESNTEAFF,TGTGCCAGCAGCCAAGCCTCCAGGGAATCGAACACTGAAGCTTTCTTT
.,TRBJ1-1,.,TRBV12-3/TRBV12-4,CASTWGTEAFF,TGTGCCAGCACCTGGGGCACTGAAGCTTTCTTT
.,TRBJ1-1,few,TRBV4-1,CASSQESGVNTEAFF,TGCGCCAGCAGCCAAGAATCAGGGGTGAACACTGAAGCTTTCTTT
.,TRBJ2-5,.,TRBV5-1,CASSPGGGQETQYF,TGCGCCAGCAGCCCGGGAGGGGGCCAGGAGACCCAGTACTTC
.,TRBJ1-2,few,TRBV4-1,CASSQGRGDGYTF,TGCGCCAGCAGCCAAGGGCGGGGAGATGGCTACACCTTC
.,TRBJ2-7,few,TRBV6-2/TRBV6-3,CATRFPSYEQYF,TGTGCCACCCGGTTCCCCTCCTACGAGCAGTACTTC
.,TRBJ2-1,.,TRBV19,CASSIQGSSYNEQFF,TGTGCCAGTAGTATCCAAGGGAGCTCCTACAATGAGCAGTTCTTC
.,TRBJ2-3,few,TRBV12-3/TRBV12-4,CASSRDFDTQYF,TGTGCCAGCAGCAGGGACTTTGATACGCAGTATTTT
.,TRBJ1-1,few,TRBV12-5,CASGLVLRRGTEAFF,TGTGCTAGTGGTTTGGTACTGCGGCGGGGGACTGAAGCTTTCTTT
.,TRBJ1-5,many,TRBV7-9,CASSLRDQPQHF,TGTGCCAGCAGCTTAAGGGATCAGCCCCAGCATTTT
TRBD1,TRBJ2-7,few,TRBV7-3,CASSFDRGNEQYF,TGTGCCAGCAGCTTCGACAGGGGGAACGAGCAGTACTTC
TRBD2,TRBJ2-1,many,TRBV7-2,CASSFLVGAGGRNEQFF,TGTGCCAGCAGCTTCCTGGTAGGAGCCGGGGGGAGGAATGAGCAGTTCTTC
.,TRBJ1-1,few,TRBV6-5,CASSQHTEAFF,TGTGCCAGCAGTCAACATACTGAAGCTTTCTTT
.,TRBJ2-5,once,TRBV10-3,CATGPGEPQYF,TGTGCCACCGGACCGGGGGAGCCCCAGTACTTC
.,TRBJ1-6,.,TRBV9,CASSQTRDTYNSPLHF,TGTGCCAGCAGCCAGACCCGGGACACTTATAATTCACCCCTCCACTTT
.,TRBJ2-7,.,TRBV7-6,CASSFSPVGGRDEQYF,TGTGCCAGCAGCTTTTCCCCGGTCGGGGGCCGGGACGAGCAGTACTTC